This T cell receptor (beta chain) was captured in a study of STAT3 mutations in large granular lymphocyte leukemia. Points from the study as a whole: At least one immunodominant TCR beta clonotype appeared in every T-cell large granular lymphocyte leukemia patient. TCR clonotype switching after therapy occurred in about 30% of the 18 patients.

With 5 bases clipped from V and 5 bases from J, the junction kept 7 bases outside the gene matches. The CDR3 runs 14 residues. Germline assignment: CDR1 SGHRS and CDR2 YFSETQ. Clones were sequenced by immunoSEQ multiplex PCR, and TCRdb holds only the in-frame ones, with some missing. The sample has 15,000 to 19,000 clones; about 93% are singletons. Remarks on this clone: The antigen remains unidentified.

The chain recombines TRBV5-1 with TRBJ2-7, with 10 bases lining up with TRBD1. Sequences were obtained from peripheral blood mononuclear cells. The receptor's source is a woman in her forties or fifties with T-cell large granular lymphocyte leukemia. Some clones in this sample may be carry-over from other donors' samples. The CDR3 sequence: CASRGQGTVDEQYF. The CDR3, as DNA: TGCGCCAGCAGGGGACAGGGGACTGTGGACGAGCAGTACTTC.